This TCR beta chain came from a study of T cell responses to AZD1222 COVID-19 vaccine. Study conclusions and caveats: At baseline, just a handful of AZD1222 recipients tested seropositive. Spike-wide coverage was observed for vaccine-associated CD4 TCRs, with dominant responses at 160-218 and 743-854. Clonal diversity was possibly underestimated; the donors were predominantly white British and more often female.

Clones were sequenced by immunoSEQ multiplex PCR, and TCRdb holds only the in-frame ones, with some missing. The sample consists of 95,000 to 150,000 clones, roughly nine tenths of them appearing once. There are a few counts of this clone. Its antigen remains unidentified. Germline values: CDR1 GTSNPN, CDR2 SVGIG (reference sequence). Trimming removed 2 bases at V and 4 bases at J, with 14 bases between. There are 15 residues in the CDR3. The chain recombines TRBV30 with TRBJ2-2, with a weak D call TRBD1 (5 bases). This sample comprised peripheral blood, obtained on day 0 of AZD1222 vaccination. This clonotype was obtained from an adult in good health. The DNA of the CDR3 is TGTGCCTGGAGTATGACAGTTCTGACCACCGGGGAGCTGTTTTTT. Its translation is CAWSMTVLTTGELFF.